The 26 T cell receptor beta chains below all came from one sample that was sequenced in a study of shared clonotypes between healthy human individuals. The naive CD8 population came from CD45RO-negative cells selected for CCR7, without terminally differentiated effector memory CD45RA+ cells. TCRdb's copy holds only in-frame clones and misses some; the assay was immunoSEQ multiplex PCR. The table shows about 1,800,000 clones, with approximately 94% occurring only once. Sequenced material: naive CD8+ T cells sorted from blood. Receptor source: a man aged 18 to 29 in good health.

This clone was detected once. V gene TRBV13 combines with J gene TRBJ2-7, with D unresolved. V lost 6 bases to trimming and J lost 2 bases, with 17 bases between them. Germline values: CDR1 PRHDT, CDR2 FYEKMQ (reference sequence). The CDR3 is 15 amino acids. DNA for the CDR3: TGTGCCAGCAGTTCCAATCTTCCCGGCCCCTACGAGCAGTACTTC. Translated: CASSSNLPGPYEQYF.

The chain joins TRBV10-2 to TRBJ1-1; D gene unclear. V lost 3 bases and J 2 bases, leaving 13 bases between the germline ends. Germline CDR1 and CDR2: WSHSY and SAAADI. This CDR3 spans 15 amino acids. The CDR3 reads CASSEVVRVNTEAFF. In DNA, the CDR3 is TGCGCCAGCAGTGAAGTGGTGAGGGTTAACACTGAAGCTTTCTTT.

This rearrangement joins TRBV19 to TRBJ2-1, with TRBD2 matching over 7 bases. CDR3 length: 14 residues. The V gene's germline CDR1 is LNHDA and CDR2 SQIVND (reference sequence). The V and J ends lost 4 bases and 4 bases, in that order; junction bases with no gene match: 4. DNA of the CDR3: TGTGCCAGTAGTAGCGGGAGTCTTTACAATGAGCAGTTCTTC. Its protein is CASSSGSLYNEQFF.

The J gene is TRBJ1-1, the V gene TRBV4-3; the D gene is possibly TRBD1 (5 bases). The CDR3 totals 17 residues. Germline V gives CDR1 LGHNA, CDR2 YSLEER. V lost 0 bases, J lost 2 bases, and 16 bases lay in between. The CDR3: CASSQDQEGPINTEAFF. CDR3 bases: TGCGCCAGCAGCCAAGATCAGGAGGGGCCGATCAACACTGAAGCTTTCTTT.

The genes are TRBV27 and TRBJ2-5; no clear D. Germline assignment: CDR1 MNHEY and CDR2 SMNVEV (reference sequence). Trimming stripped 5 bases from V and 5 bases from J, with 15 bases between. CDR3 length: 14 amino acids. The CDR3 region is CASSPLARSETQYF. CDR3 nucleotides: TGTGCCAGCAGTCCTCTGGCCCGCTCGGAGACCCAGTACTTC.

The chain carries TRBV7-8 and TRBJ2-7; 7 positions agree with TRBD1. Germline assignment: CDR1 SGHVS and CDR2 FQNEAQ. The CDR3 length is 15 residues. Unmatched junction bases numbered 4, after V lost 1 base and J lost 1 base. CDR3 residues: CASSLVGTVSYEQYF. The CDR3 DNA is TGTGCCAGCAGCTTAGTCGGGACAGTTTCCTACGAGCAGTACTTC.

This CDR3 is CASSHRDARSYEQYF. The CDR3 DNA sequence: TGCGCCAGCAGCCACCGGGACGCGCGCTCCTACGAGCAGTACTTC. J is TRBJ2-7 and V is TRBV4-1, with D perhaps TRBD1 or TRBD2 (5 bases each). V was pared by 3 bases and J by 0 bases, with 12 bases between. Germline loops: CDR1 MGHRA, CDR2 YSYEKL. The CDR3 is 15 residues long.

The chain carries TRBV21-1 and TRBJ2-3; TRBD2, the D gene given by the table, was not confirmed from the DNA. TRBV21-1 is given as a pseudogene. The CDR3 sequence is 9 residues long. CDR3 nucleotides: TGTGCCATCTCTCATACGCAGTATTTT. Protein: CAISHTQYF.

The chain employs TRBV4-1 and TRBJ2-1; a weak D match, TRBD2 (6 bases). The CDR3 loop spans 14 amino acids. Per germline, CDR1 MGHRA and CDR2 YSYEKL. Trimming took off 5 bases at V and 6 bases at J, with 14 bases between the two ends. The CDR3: CASSLRSGSNEQFF. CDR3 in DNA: TGCGCCAGCAGCTTAAGATCCGGGAGCAATGAGCAGTTCTTC.

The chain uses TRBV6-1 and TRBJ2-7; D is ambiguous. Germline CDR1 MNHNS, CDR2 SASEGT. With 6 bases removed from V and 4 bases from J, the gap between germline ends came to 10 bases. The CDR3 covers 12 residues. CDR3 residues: CASRGSRYEQYF. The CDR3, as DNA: TGTGCCAGCAGGGGTAGTAGGTACGAGCAGTACTTC.

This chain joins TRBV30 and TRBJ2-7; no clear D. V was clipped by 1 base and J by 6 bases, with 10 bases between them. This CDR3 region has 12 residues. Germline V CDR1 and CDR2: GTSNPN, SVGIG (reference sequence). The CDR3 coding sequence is TGTGCCTGGAGTGAGTCTTTCAGCGAGCAGTACTTC. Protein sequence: CAWSESFSEQYF.

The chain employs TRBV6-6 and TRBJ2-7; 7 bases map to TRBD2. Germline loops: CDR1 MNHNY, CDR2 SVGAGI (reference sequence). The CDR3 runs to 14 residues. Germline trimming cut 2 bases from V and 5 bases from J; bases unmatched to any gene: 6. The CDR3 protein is CASSYVGGSNEQYF. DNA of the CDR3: TGTGCCAGCAGTTACGTCGGGGGGAGCAACGAGCAGTACTTC.

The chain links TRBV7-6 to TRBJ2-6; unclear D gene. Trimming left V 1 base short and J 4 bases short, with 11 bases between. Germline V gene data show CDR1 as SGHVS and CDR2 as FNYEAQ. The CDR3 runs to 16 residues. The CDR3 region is CASSLVAISGANVLTF. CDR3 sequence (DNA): TGTGCCAGCAGCTTAGTCGCCATCTCAGGGGCCAACGTCCTGACTTTC.

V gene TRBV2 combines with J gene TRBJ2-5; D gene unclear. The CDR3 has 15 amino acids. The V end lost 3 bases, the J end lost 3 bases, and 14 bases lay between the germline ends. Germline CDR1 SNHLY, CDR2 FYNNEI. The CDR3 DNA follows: TGTGCCAGCAGTGACCTACTTAACCCCGAAGAGACCCAGTACTTC. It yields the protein CASSDLLNPEETQYF.

The CDR3 DNA sequence: TGTGCCAGCAGCTTAGCTGGACAGGGGCCTAACTACACCTTC. Amino acid sequence: CASSLAGQGPNYTF. The V gene is TRBV7-2, the J gene TRBJ1-2; TRBD1 matches 9 bases. CDR3 length equals 14 residues. Germline trimming cut 0 bases from V and 10 bases from J; bases unmatched to any gene: 6. Germline lookup yields CDR1 SGHTA and CDR2 FQGNSA.

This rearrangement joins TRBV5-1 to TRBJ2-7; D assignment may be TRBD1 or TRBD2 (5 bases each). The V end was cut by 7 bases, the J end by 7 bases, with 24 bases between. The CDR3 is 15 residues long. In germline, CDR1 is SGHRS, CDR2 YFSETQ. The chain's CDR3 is CASGFTRDGSQEQYF. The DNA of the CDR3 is TGCGCCAGCGGGTTTACCCGGGACGGCAGTCAGGAGCAGTACTTC.

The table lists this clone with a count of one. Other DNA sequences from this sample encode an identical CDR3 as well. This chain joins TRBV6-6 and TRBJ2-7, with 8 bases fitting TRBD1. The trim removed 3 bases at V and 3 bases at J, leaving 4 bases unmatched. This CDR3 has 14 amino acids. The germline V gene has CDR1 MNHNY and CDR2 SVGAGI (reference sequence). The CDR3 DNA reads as TGTGCCAGCAGTTATTCAACAGGGGGCTACGAGCAGTACTTC. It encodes CASSYSTGGYEQYF.

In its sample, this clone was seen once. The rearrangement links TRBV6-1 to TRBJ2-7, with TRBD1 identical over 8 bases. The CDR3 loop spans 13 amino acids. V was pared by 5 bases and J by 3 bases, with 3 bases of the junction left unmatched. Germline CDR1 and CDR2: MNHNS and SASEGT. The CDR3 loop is CASSWDRYYEQYF. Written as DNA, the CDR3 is TGTGCCAGCAGTTGGGACAGGTACTACGAGCAGTACTTC.

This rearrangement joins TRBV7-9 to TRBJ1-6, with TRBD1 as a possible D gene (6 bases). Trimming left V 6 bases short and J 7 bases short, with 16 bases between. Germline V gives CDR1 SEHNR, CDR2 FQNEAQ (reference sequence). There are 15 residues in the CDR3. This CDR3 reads CASRGAGAKNSPLHF. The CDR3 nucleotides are TGTGCCAGCAGGGGTGCGGGGGCGAAGAATTCACCCCTCCACTTT.

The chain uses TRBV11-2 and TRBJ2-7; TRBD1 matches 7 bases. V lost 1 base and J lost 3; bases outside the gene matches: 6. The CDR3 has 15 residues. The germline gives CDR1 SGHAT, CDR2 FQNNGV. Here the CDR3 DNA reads TGTGCCAGCAGCTTAGGGACAGGAAGTATCTACGAGCAGTACTTC. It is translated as CASSLGTGSIYEQYF.

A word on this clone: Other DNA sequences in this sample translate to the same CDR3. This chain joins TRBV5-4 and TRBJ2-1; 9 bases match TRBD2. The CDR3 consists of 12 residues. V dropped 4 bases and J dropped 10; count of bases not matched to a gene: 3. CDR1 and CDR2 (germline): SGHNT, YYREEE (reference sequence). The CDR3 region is CASSGLAGEQFF. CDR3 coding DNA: TGTGCCAGCAGCGGTCTAGCGGGGGAGCAGTTCTTC.

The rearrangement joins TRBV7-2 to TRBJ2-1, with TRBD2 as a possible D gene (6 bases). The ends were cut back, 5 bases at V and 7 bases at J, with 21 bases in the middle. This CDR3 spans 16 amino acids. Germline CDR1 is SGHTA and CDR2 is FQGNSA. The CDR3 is CASSDGWRTTGNEQFF. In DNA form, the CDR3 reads TGTGCCAGCAGCGACGGTTGGCGGACTACGGGAAATGAGCAGTTCTTC.

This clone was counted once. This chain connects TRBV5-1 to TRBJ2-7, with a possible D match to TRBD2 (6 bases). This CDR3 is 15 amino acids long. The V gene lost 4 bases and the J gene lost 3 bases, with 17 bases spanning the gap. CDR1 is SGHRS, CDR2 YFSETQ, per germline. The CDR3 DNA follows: TGCGCCAGCAGCGCGGGACTTGGGGCTGGCTACGAGCAGTACTTC. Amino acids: CASSAGLGAGYEQYF.

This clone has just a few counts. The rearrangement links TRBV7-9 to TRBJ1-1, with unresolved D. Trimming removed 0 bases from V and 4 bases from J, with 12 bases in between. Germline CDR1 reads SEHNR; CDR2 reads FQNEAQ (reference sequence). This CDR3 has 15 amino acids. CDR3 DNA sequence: TGTGCCAGCAGCTTAGCGCGAGTGTCCGGCACTGAAGCTTTCTTT. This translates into CASSLARVSGTEAFF.

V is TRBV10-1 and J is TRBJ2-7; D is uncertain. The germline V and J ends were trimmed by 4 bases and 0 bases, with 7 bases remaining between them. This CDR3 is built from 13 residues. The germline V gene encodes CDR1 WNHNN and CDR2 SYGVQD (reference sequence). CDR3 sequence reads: CASSVDGSYEQYF. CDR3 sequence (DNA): TGCGCCAGCAGTGTAGACGGCTCCTACGAGCAGTACTTC.

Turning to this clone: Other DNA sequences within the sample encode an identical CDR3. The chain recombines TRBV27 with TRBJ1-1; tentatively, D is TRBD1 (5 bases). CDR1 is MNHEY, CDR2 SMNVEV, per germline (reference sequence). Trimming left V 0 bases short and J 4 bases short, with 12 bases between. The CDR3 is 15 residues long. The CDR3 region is CASSLSAGGFTEAFF. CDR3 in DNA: TGTGCCAGCAGTTTATCGGCCGGGGGGTTCACTGAAGCTTTCTTT.